This T cell receptor (beta chain) was captured by sequencing in a study of T-cell memory formation after mild COVID-19. MiXCR, run by TCRdb on the 5' RACE reads, gives a single entry per CDR3 protein. The top ten clones hold around 12% of a sample with roughly 600,000 distinct CDR3 sequences, approximately 19% of them seen once. The CDR3 extends over 13 amino acids. V lost 6 bases to trimming and J lost 0 bases, with 12 bases between them. The germline CDR1 and CDR2 sequences are SQVTM and ANQGSEA. This clonotype was seen a handful of times. The V gene is TRBV29-1, the J gene TRBJ2-7, with TRBD1 as a possible D gene (5 bases). This TCR came from an adult woman who had mild COVID-19 (a few samples of this study predate the infection). Cell type and time point are not known. What was sequenced was PBMCs or a T cell subset sorted from them (not recorded which). CDR3: CSVKGQGSYEQYF. CDR3 DNA sequence: TGCAGCGTCAAAGGCCAGGGCTCCTACGAGCAGTACTTC.